A single sample gave rise to the 23 T cell receptor beta chains below, sequenced in a study of T cell repertoires in cytomegalovirus infection. TCRdb recomputed calls from the reads with MiXCR, one row per CDR3 protein. Found here are fewer than 550,000 distinct CDR3 sequences, about a quarter of them singletons; the top ten hold less than 15%. Material: PBMCs. Every receptor here comes from a human donor in good health (CMV status not recorded). Some clones in this sample may be carry-over from other donors' samples.

This clonotype was observed many times. This chain uses TRBV11-3 with TRBJ1-2; D is unresolved. Trimming took off 0 bases at V and 8 bases at J, with 13 bases between the two ends. Germline lookup yields CDR1 SGHNT and CDR2 YENEEA. This CDR3 is built from 14 residues. The CDR3 DNA sequence: TGTGCCAGCAGCTTAGACCCCGCCGCAAAGGGCTACACCTTC. This gives the protein CASSLDPAAKGYTF.

This clonotype was seen repeatedly, ten times or more. CDR3 region: CASSPRTGRSYEQYV. CDR3 bases: TGTGCCAGCAGCCCGCGGACAGGGCGCTCCTACGAGCAGTACGTC. V usage is TRBV7-9 and J usage is TRBJ2-7; TRBD1 agrees at 8 bases. The J segment lost 0 bases and the V segment lost 5 bases, leaving 6 bases of the junction unmatched. This CDR3 is 15 amino acids long. Germline-derived CDR1 and CDR2 are SEHNR and FQNEAQ (reference sequence).

With regard to this clonotype: Possible read error: a much larger clone is one base away. The rearrangement joins TRBV7-2 to TRBJ2-3; D remains ambiguous. This CDR3 contains 15 residues. Trimming took off 2 bases at V and 1 base at J, with 10 bases between the two ends. CDR1 SGHTA and CDR2 FQGNSA come from the germline V gene. This CDR3 reads CASSLMVGGTDTQYF. CDR3 sequence (DNA): TGTGCCAGCAGCTTAATGGTTGGCGGCACAGATACGCAGTATTTT.

This clonotype was seen at least ten times. This rearrangement joins TRBV7-2 to TRBJ1-1; D is ambiguous. V gave up 5 bases and J gave up 3 bases, with 10 bases separating them. This CDR3 is built from 13 residues. The germline V gene encodes CDR1 SGHTA and CDR2 FQGNSA. CDR3 DNA sequence: TGTGCCAGCAGCCAGACCCTAGACACTGAAGCTTTCTTT. Amino acids: CASSQTLDTEAFF.

The CDR3 reads CATQGLNTEAFF. CDR3 DNA sequence: TGCGCCACCCAGGGGCTGAACACTGAAGCTTTCTTT. The chain uses TRBV10-1 and TRBJ1-1; TRBD1 might be the D (6 bases). The germline V gene encodes CDR1 WNHNN and CDR2 SYGVQD (reference sequence). This CDR3 contains 12 residues. Trimming stripped 10 bases from V and 0 bases from J, with 9 bases between.

This chain connects TRBV4-3 to TRBJ2-3; perhaps TRBD1 as D (6 bases). CDR3 size: 16 residues. V was shortened by 4 bases and J by 2 bases, with 16 bases between the two germline ends. Germline CDR1 and CDR2: LGHNA and YSLEER. In DNA form, the CDR3 reads TGCGCCAGCAGCCCCAGGGGCCGACGAGTCACAGATACGCAGTATTTT. Translating it yields CASSPRGRRVTDTQYF.

A few counts support this clonotype. The chain's CDR3 is CASWRGLQETQYF. The CDR3 region has the DNA TGTGCCAGCTGGAGGGGGCTCCAAGAGACCCAGTACTTC. V is TRBV6-1 and J is TRBJ2-5; possibly TRBD1 for D (7 bases). Germline CDR1 reads MNHNS; CDR2 reads SASEGT. The CDR3 is 13 residues long. V was shortened by 8 bases and J by 1 base, with 11 bases between the two germline ends.

This rearrangement joins TRBV4-1 to TRBJ1-5; possibly TRBD1 for D (5 bases). This CDR3 is 18 amino acids long. Trimming removed 0 bases from V and 1 base from J, with 16 bases in between. Germline V CDR1 and CDR2: MGHRA, YSYEKL. CDR3 bases: TGCGCCAGCAGCCAAGATGACAGATTTATCTTAAGCAATCAGCCCCAGCATTTT. It codes for CASSQDDRFILSNQPQHF.

The chain is built from TRBV10-3 and TRBJ1-5, with D possibly matching TRBD1 (6 bases). Looked up from germline, CDR1 is ENHRY and CDR2 is SYGVKD. CDR3 length: 18 residues. V lost 0 bases and J 0 bases, leaving 15 bases between the germline ends. In nucleotides, the CDR3 is TGTGCCATCAGTGAGTCGGTTTACAGGGCCTATAGCAATCAGCCCCAGCATTTT. Translated, it gives CAISESVYRAYSNQPQHF.

J is TRBJ1-5 and V is TRBV20-1, with D hard to call. Germline V gene data show CDR1 as DFQATT and CDR2 as SNEGSKA (reference sequence). The length of the CDR3 is 12 residues. The CDR3 loop reads CSAGQFNQPQHF. CDR3 sequence (DNA): TGCAGCGCCGGTCAGTTCAATCAGCCCCAGCATTTT.

This clonotype has a count of ten or more. J is TRBJ1-5 and V is TRBV12-3 or TRBV12-4; possibly TRBD1 for D (5 bases). Trimming removed 7 bases at V and 2 bases at J, with 9 bases between. This CDR3 comprises 13 residues. CDR3 bases: TGTGCCAGCACCTGGGGGGGCAATCAGCCCCAGCATTTT. Translating gives CASTWGGNQPQHF.

This clonotype occurred a few times. The V and J genes are TRBV20-1 and TRBJ2-1; 9 bases are shared with TRBD2. The CDR3 runs 15 residues. Trimming cost V 6 bases and J 0 bases; bases outside gene matches: 6. Per germline, CDR1 DFQATT and CDR2 SNEGSKA (reference sequence). This CDR3 is CSALSGRSSYNEQFF. The CDR3 DNA reads TGCAGTGCGTTAAGCGGGAGGAGCTCCTACAATGAGCAGTTCTTC.

The V gene is TRBV19, the J gene TRBJ1-1; D gene uncertain. The CDR3 spans 15 residues. Germline assignment: CDR1 LNHDA and CDR2 SQIVND (reference sequence). V was cut by 3 bases and J by 7 bases, with 18 bases left in between. The CDR3, as DNA: TGTGCCAGTAGTATCAAATATCCCCCAGCTTTTGAAGCTTTCTTT. Translating it yields CASSIKYPPAFEAFF.

This clonotype was observed a handful of times. The chain uses TRBV5-4 and TRBJ2-3, with D possibly TRBD2 on 5 matching bases. The CDR3 is made up of 16 amino acids. V dropped 4 bases and J dropped 7 bases, with 22 bases sitting between them. Germline values: CDR1 SGHNT, CDR2 YYREEE (reference sequence). The CDR3 spells CASSRPSSTGKNTQYF. For the CDR3, the DNA is TGTGCCAGCAGCCGTCCTAGCTCCACGGGGAAGAATACGCAGTATTTT. The entire variable domain, with the rest obtained from reference TRBV5-4 and TRBJ2-3, is as follows: ETGVTQSPTHLIKTRGQQVTLRCSSQSGHNTVSWYQQALGQGPQFIFQYYREEENGRGNFPPRFSGLQFPNYSSELNVNALELDDSALYLCASSRPSSTGKNTQYFGPGTRLTVL.

The rearrangement links TRBV28 to TRBJ2-7; no definite D call. V lost 2 bases and J 6 bases, leaving 5 bases between the germline ends. CDR3 size: 11 residues. Germline CDR1 is MDHEN and CDR2 is SYDVKM. The CDR3 DNA reads as TGTGCCAGCAGTTTACGTGTCGAGCAGTACTTC. Translating it yields CASSLRVEQYF. Full variable domain (rest looked up from reference TRBV28 and TRBJ2-7): DVKVTQSSRYLVKRTGEKVFLECVQDMDHENMFWYRQDPGLGLRLIYFSYDVKMKEKGDIPEGYSVSREKKERFSLILESASTNQTSMYLCASSLRVEQYFGPGTRLTVT.

V is TRBV6-8 and J is TRBJ2-2, with D perhaps matching TRBD1 (6 bases). The CDR3 sequence is 12 residues long. Germline V gene data show CDR1 as MNHGY and CDR2 as SAAAGT. Trimming took off 7 bases at V and 4 bases at J, with 7 bases between the two ends. CDR3 in DNA: TGTGCCAGCATAGGGGGCACCGGGGAGCTGTTTTTT. Its protein product is CASIGGTGELFF.

This clonotype showed up just a few times. The J gene is TRBJ2-3, the V gene TRBV7-2, with D possibly matching TRBD2 (7 bases). This CDR3 has 17 residues. Per germline, CDR1 SGHTA and CDR2 FQGNSA. Trimming pared 2 bases from V and 5 bases from J, leaving 20 bases between. The CDR3 is CASSLYGGAGVKDTQYF. DNA for the CDR3: TGTGCCAGCAGCTTATATGGGGGGGCGGGAGTTAAAGATACGCAGTATTTT. Drawing the rest from reference TRBV7-2 and TRBJ2-3, the complete variable domain is GAGVSQSPSNKVTEKGKDVELRCDPISGHTALYWYRQSLGQGLEFLIYFQGNSAPDKSGLPSDRFSAERTGGSVSTLTIQRTQQEDSAVYLCASSLYGGAGVKDTQYFGPGTRLTVL.

Ten or more counts support this clonotype. This chain connects TRBV7-2 to TRBJ1-4; TRBD1 might be the D (5 bases). Trimming left V 1 base short and J 11 bases short, with 14 bases between. Looked up from germline, CDR1 is SGHTA and CDR2 is FQGNSA. The CDR3 consists of 14 residues. The CDR3 coding sequence is TGTGCCAGCAGCTTAGGGCCACTTGAGGGGAAACTGTTTTTT. Translated: CASSLGPLEGKLFF. The full variable domain, in which reference TRBV7-2 and TRBJ1-4 provide the parts outside the CDR3, is GAGVSQSPSNKVTEKGKDVELRCDPISGHTALYWYRQSLGQGLEFLIYFQGNSAPDKSGLPSDRFSAERTGGSVSTLTIQRTQQEDSAVYLCASSLGPLEGKLFFGSGTQLSVL.

This clonotype turned up a few times. V is TRBV19 and J is TRBJ2-1, with D perhaps TRBD2 (6 bases). The CDR3 contains 16 residues. The ends were cut back, 4 bases at V and 0 bases at J, with 13 bases in the middle. Looked up from germline, CDR1 is LNHDA and CDR2 is SQIVND (reference sequence). The CDR3 loop reads CASSTRDSLSYNEQFF. The CDR3 DNA is TGTGCCAGTAGTACCCGGGACTCCCTCTCCTACAATGAGCAGTTCTTC.

This chain links TRBV4-1 with TRBJ2-7; 9 bases align to TRBD1. CDR1 and CDR2 (germline): MGHRA, YSYEKL. Germline trimming cut 1 base from V and 5 bases from J; bases unmatched to any gene: 3. CDR3 length equals 14 residues. CDR3 protein: CASSQGRTGDEQYF. CDR3 coding DNA: TGCGCCAGCAGCCAAGGAAGGACAGGGGACGAGCAGTACTTC.

In this sample, this clonotype turned up a few times. The gene calls are TRBV6-5 and TRBJ1-6; TRBD1 is a possible D gene (6 bases). Germline CDR1 is MNHEY and CDR2 is SVGAGI. V gave up 6 bases and J gave up 0 bases, with 18 bases separating them. The CDR3 extends over 18 amino acids. The CDR3 nucleotides are TGTGCCAGCAGATCGGTCCTCGACAGGAGCTCCTATAATTCACCCCTCCACTTT. It yields the protein CASRSVLDRSSYNSPLHF.

In this sample, this clonotype turned up a few times. This chain uses TRBV7-3 with TRBJ2-3; 7 nucleotides agree with TRBD2. V gave up 3 bases and J gave up 0 bases; unmatched junction bases: 6. CDR1 is SGHTA and CDR2 is FQGTGA in the germline V gene. CDR3 length: 16 amino acids. CDR3 in amino acids: CASSFRVAGSTDTQYF. For the CDR3, the DNA is TGTGCCAGCAGCTTCCGTGTAGCGGGTAGCACAGATACGCAGTATTTT.

V usage is TRBV11-2 and J usage is TRBJ2-5; TRBD2 matches 11 bases. The germline V gene encodes CDR1 SGHAT and CDR2 FQNNGV. CDR3 length: 17 residues. The V gene end was trimmed by 2 bases and the J gene end by 4 bases; junction bases not matched to a gene: 9. CDR3 protein: CASSLRRQLAGGETQYF. The CDR3 region has the DNA TGTGCCAGCAGCTTAAGGCGGCAGCTAGCGGGAGGAGAGACCCAGTACTTC.